The entry that follows covers one T cell receptor beta chain sequence. This record comes from a study of blood T cell repertoires in COVID-19. Looking at the study overall: PBMCs, B-cell-depleted T cells, or T cells were the source of the cDNA or gDNA that made up the material.

Trimming took off 3 bases at V and 2 bases at J, with 19 bases between the two ends. The germline gives CDR1 LGHDT, CDR2 YNNKEL (reference sequence). This CDR3 is built from 17 residues. How the authors handled the data: Using reference gene primer amplification, nucleated cell counts were estimated. Assay used: immunoSEQ multiplex PCR; TCRdb lists only in-frame clones, some missing. V and J calls and clone size follow that table, whereas D and trimming were derived from the DNA. This sample carries over 120,000 clones, 75% to 80% of them seen once, and the ten largest clones take roughly 9%. The receptor was isolated from a woman in her forties or fifties with active or convalescent COVID-19. Sequenced material: peripheral blood. The chain joins TRBV3-1 (or the pseudogene TRBV3-2) to TRBJ1-2, with TRBD1 as a possible D gene (6 bases). This CDR3 reads CASSHLPGASSNYGYTF. The CDR3 DNA reads as TGTGCCAGCAGCCACTTGCCAGGGGCCAGTTCAAACTATGGCTACACCTTC.